Detailed here is one T cell receptor beta chain. The target antigen is unknown. Both 60 Vbeta primers and 13 Jbeta primers went into the PCR. The assay was immunoSEQ multiplex PCR, and TCRdb's table has in-frame clones only and misses some. The profile shows 150,000 to 200,000 clones, around 83% of them singletons. This sample is part of a study of cytomegalovirus exposure and HLA in healthy donors. Overall study findings and caveats: In a later analysis, CMV-associated beta chains were mostly HLA-associated, it appeared. Diagnosis of cytomegalovirus status made by the classifier reportedly showed high specificity and sensitivity. In vitro work confirmed that a few CMV-associated chains recognize CMV antigens.

The CDR3 is made up of 13 amino acids. CDR1 and CDR2 from the germline V gene are MGHRA and YSYEKL. With 3 bases clipped from V and 14 bases from J, the junction kept 6 bases outside the gene matches. While unrecorded immune exposures were likely, the donors were nominally healthy when sampled. This clonotype was sampled from a middle-aged man in good health and CMV-seropositive. The specimen was PBMCs. The chain carries TRBV4-1 and TRBJ2-3; 12 positions agree with TRBD2. The CDR3 sequence: CASSHVTSGGVYF. For the CDR3, the DNA is TGCGCCAGCAGCCATGTGACTAGCGGGGGTGTGTATTTT.